Here is one TCR beta chain with its context. This clonotype was observed many times. The antigen this receptor binds is unknown. Per-base quality was not reported, and no clone a single base away is much larger than it. The record originates from a study of T-cell reconstitution after alpha-beta-depleted transplantation in children (dated by TCRdb to 2015 to 2016). Background on the whole study: T-cell immune reconstitution after TCRalphabeta/CD19-depleted allogeneic hematopoietic cell transplantation in children was quantitatively tracked in the study by means of TCR repertoire profiling.

The method behind the library was PCR. The instrument was an Illumina HiSeq 2500. To normalize quantification of the TCRbeta repertoire, the TCR libraries were built with molecular barcoding that relied on unique molecular identifiers. TCRdb reran the public reads through fastp at Q25 and MiXCR, keeping productive beta chains. Records with the same CDR3 protein are collapsed into one entry carrying the most frequent genes and DNA. Counted in this sample were 100,000 to 120,000 distinct CDR3 sequences; around 10% of them appeared once. The ten most abundant clones make up more than 7% of the sample. This TCR was recovered from a human donor who donated a stem cell graft to a child with acute lymphoblastic leukemia. The sample consisted of PBMCs from the stem cell graft donor, taken from the stem cell graft.

Read as DNA, the sequence is TGCGCCAGCGGCTACAGTTCCACAGATACGCAGTATTTT. Its protein product is CASGYSSTDTQYF. In this chain, TRBV4-3 is recombined with TRBJ2-3; the D segment cannot be called with confidence. CDR1 is given as LGHNA and CDR2 as YSLEER, both from the germline V gene. The CDR3 has 13 amino acids, counting the end cysteine and phenylalanine. The only DNA kept is the CDR3, 39 bases in frame from the first base. V is shortened by 8 bases, J by 2 bases, and the region joining them spans 11 bases.